This T cell receptor (beta chain) was recorded in a study of T cells in Graves' hyperthyroidism and ophthalmopathy. Amplification yielded TCR beta CDR3 regions, with RNA transcripts as the source. HTBI primers drove first-round RT-PCR of the TCR CDR3. TCRdb redid the calling of the multiplex PCR reads with MiXCR, one entry per CDR3 protein. Counted here are under 750,000 distinct CDR3 sequences, roughly a sixth occurring once; the ten biggest clones make up approximately 15%. This clonotype was picked up many times. This CDR3 spans 15 amino acids. CDR1 is LGHDT and CDR2 is YNNKEL in the germline V gene (reference sequence). V was pared by 4 bases and J by 6 bases, with 10 bases of the junction left unmatched.

Input material: blood. J is TRBJ1-2 and V is TRBV3-1; 8 bases match TRBD1. This TCR was recovered from a woman aged 50 to 65 with Graves' hyperthyroidism that later progressed to Graves' ophthalmopathy. In DNA form, the CDR3 reads TGTGCCAGCAGCCTCTGGGACAGGCCGTCTAATGGCTACACCTTC. Amino acids: CASSLWDRPSNGYTF.